This T cell receptor (beta chain) was documented in a study of T cells in Graves' hyperthyroidism and ophthalmopathy. The TCR beta CDR3 regions underwent amplification using RNA transcripts as the source. The TCR CDR3 was amplified in a first-round RT-PCR using the HTBI primer set. TCRdb re-derived calls from the multiplex PCR reads in MiXCR, one entry per CDR3 protein. The sample yields 490,000 or so distinct CDR3 sequences, around a fifth seen once. CDR1 and CDR2 from the germline V gene are SGHAT and FQNNGV. The V end lost 5 bases, the J end lost 9 bases, and 17 bases lay between the germline ends. CDR3 length: 15 amino acids. Uncontrolled infection, other autoimmune disease, pregnancy or lactation excluded patients. The diagnoses drew upon clinical symptoms, serum thyroxine and TRAb, thyroid ultrasound and orbital computed tomography.

The J gene is TRBJ1-6, the V gene TRBV11-2; weak D call: TRBD1 (5 bases). Sequences were obtained from blood. This TCR was recovered from an older woman with Graves' ophthalmopathy. CDR3 protein: CASSVTAMGTSPLHF. CDR3 sequence (DNA): TGTGCCAGCAGCGTGACAGCAATGGGAACTTCACCCCTCCACTTT.